This TCR beta chain was identified in a study of post-analysis software for immune sequencing data. This CDR3 is 14 amino acids long. Deletions cut 7 bases from V and 6 bases from J, with 18 bases between. Per the germline V gene, CDR1 is MDHEN and CDR2 is SYDVKM. TCR beta cDNA libraries had unique molecular identifiers. A single record per CDR3 protein comes from TCRdb applying MiXCR to the PCR reads. The sample holds some 240,000 distinct CDR3 sequences, just over 35% seen once. The table lists this clonotype with many counts. What it binds is unknown. Points from the study as a whole: Patients used about five TRBV segments, including TRBV5-6, TRBV5-1 and TRBV20-1, more often than controls. The study found significantly lower normalized Chao1 diversity in multiple sclerosis patients than in controls.

J is TRBJ2-5 and V is TRBV28; tentative D call: TRBD2 (6 bases). This TCR was sampled from a girl under 18 with multiple sclerosis. The sample consisted of blood. The CDR3 coding sequence is TGTGCCAGCACTCGCAGGGAGGTTGTACAGACCCAGTACTTC. Translated: CASTRREVVQTQYF.